The 20 T cell receptor beta chains presented below share a single source sample, sequenced in a study of cytomegalovirus exposure and HLA in healthy donors (dated by TCRdb to the late 2010s). Library generation was performed with the immunoSEQ multiplex PCR assay. The multiplex PCR relied on a mix of 60 forward primers for TCR Vbeta segments and 13 reverse primers for TCR Jbeta segments. The clones in this table, taken by TCRdb from immuneACCESS, are in-frame only. Not every clone is retained; where verified, under half of the shortfall comes from an unresolved V gene, and the cause of the rest is unknown. For this sample, the table gives roughly 65,000 clones. The ten biggest clones cover around a sixth of the sample. Material for sequencing was PBMCs. The receptor source for this set is a boy younger than 18 in good health and CMV-seronegative.

The J gene is TRBJ2-3, the V gene TRBV4-1; TRBD1 aligns across 9 bases. CDR3 size: 14 residues. The germline gives CDR1 MGHRA, CDR2 YSYEKL. V was pared by 1 base and J by 4 bases, with 0 bases of the junction left unmatched. The CDR3 protein is CASSQGTGADTQYF. The CDR3 DNA follows: TGCGCCAGCAGCCAAGGGACAGGGGCAGATACGCAGTATTTT.

The chain joins TRBV7-2 to TRBJ2-7, with 8 bases fitting TRBD2. CDR1 is SGHTA, CDR2 FQGNSA, per germline. The CDR3 totals 13 residues. V was pared by 1 base and J by 6 bases, with 2 bases of the junction left unmatched. The CDR3 DNA sequence: TGTGCCAGCAGCTTAGGGCGGGAGGTCGAGCAGTACTTC. This gives the protein CASSLGREVEQYF.

The chain links TRBV19 to TRBJ1-5; possible D gene TRBD1, 6 bases. The CDR3 is 17 amino acids. V was trimmed by 6 bases and J by 3 bases, leaving 21 bases between them. CDR1 is LNHDA, CDR2 SQIVND, per germline (reference sequence). The CDR3 sequence: CASRPLQAQGLNQPQHF. DNA of the CDR3: TGTGCCAGTAGACCCTTACAAGCTCAGGGGCTCAATCAGCCCCAGCATTTT.

The gene calls are TRBV4-2 and TRBJ1-4, with D tentatively TRBD1 (6 bases). Trimming left V 1 base short and J 3 bases short, with 9 bases between. This CDR3 has 15 residues. Germline V gene sequence: CDR1 LGHNA, CDR2 YNFKEQ. The CDR3 nucleotides read TGTGCCAGCAGCCAAGCCTGGGGGCCTAATGAAAAACTGTTTTTT. It specifies CASSQAWGPNEKLFF.

V usage is TRBV9 and J usage is TRBJ2-7; D gene uncertain. The CDR3 totals 12 residues. The V end was cut by 0 bases, the J end by 5 bases, with 6 bases between. Germline values: CDR1 SGDLS, CDR2 YYNGEE. The CDR3 spells CASSVDFDEQYF. In nucleotides, the CDR3 is TGTGCCAGCAGCGTAGATTTCGACGAGCAGTACTTC.

J is TRBJ1-1 and V is TRBV28, with 9 bases that match TRBD1. With V trimmed by 6 bases and J by 3 bases, 14 bases remained unmatched. Germline V gene sequence: CDR1 MDHEN, CDR2 SYDVKM. The CDR3 contains 17 residues. The CDR3 region has the DNA TGTGCCAGCAGGCTCTTCCGGGACAGGGAGGAAGACACTGAAGCTTTCTTT. It translates to CASRLFRDREEDTEAFF. Variable domain in full (rest from reference TRBV28 and TRBJ1-1): DVKVTQSSRYLVKRTGEKVFLECVQDMDHENMFWYRQDPGLGLRLIYFSYDVKMKEKGDIPEGYSVSREKKERFSLILESASTNQTSMYLCASRLFRDREEDTEAFFGQGTRLTVV.

The genes are TRBV7-6 and TRBJ1-1, with D maybe TRBD1 (6 bases). The CDR3 is made up of 14 amino acids. The germline gives CDR1 SGHVS, CDR2 FNYEAQ. V lost 1 base to trimming and J lost 1 base, with 7 bases between them. The CDR3 spells CASSLGQENTEAFF. The DNA for the CDR3 is TGTGCCAGCAGCTTAGGACAGGAGAACACTGAAGCTTTCTTT.

This rearrangement joins TRBV5-1 to TRBJ2-1; TRBD2 matches at 9 bases. Looked up from germline, CDR1 is SGHRS and CDR2 is YFSETQ. The CDR3 length is 16 residues. The V segment lost 2 bases and the J segment 10 bases; nucleotides outside the gene matches: 13. CDR3 sequence reads: CASSLASGNPTEEQFF. The CDR3 DNA reads as TGCGCCAGCAGCTTAGCTAGCGGGAATCCCACTGAGGAGCAGTTCTTC.

The gene calls are TRBV6-5 and TRBJ2-7; tentative D call: TRBD2 (5 bases). CDR1 and CDR2 (germline): MNHEY, SVGAGI. The CDR3 contains 13 residues. V shed 2 bases and J shed 6 bases, with 11 bases lying between them. DNA for the CDR3: TGTGCCAGCAGTTACCAAGTCGCGGGCGAGCAGTACTTC. This encodes CASSYQVAGEQYF.

A word on this clone: An end of the junction differs from the germline gene, which may be a read error. The V call is TRBV25-1, the J call TRBJ1-5, with 10 bases lining up with TRBD1. This CDR3 spans 17 amino acids. The V gene's germline CDR1 is MGHDK and CDR2 SYGVNS. The CDR3 coding sequence is TGTGCCAGCCCTTTAAAACTACCGGGACAGGGGCATCAGGCCCAGCATTTT. Translating it yields CASPLKLPGQGHQAQHF.

The J gene is TRBJ1-2, the V gene TRBV30; D might be TRBD1 (6 bases). The germline CDR1 and CDR2 sequences are GTSNPN and SVGIG (reference sequence). Trimming removed 0 bases from V and 4 bases from J, with 15 bases in between. The CDR3 contains 15 residues. CDR3 DNA sequence: TGTGCCTGGAGTGTACTCGAGGGGGTTCGCTATGGCTACACCTTC. Its protein product is CAWSVLEGVRYGYTF. The complete variable domain, with remaining parts taken from reference TRBV30 and TRBJ1-2, reads SQTIHQWPATLVQPVGSPLSLECTVEGTSNPNLYWYRQAAGRGLQLLFYSVGIGQISSEVPQNLSASRPQDRQFILSSKKLLLSDSGFYLCAWSVLEGVRYGYTFGSGTRLTVV.

The V and J genes are TRBV6-6 and TRBJ2-7; TRBD1 matches 7 bases. The CDR3 length is 13 residues. V gave up 6 bases and J gave up 10 bases; unmatched junction bases: 12. CDR1 is MNHNY, CDR2 SVGAGI, per germline (reference sequence). The CDR3 bases are TGTGCCAGCAGCCCCGGGACAGACCTGTTACAGTACTTC. As protein: CASSPGTDLLQYF.

The CDR3 loop is CASSLQQGNTGELFF. The CDR3 DNA is TGTGCCAGCAGTTTACAACAGGGGAACACCGGGGAGCTGTTTTTT. The V and J genes are TRBV27 and TRBJ2-2; tentative D call: TRBD1 (6 bases). The CDR3 has 15 amino acids. CDR1 and CDR2 from the germline V gene are MNHEY and SMNVEV (reference sequence). V lost 2 bases and J 1 base, leaving 8 bases between the germline ends.

The genes are TRBV18 and TRBJ2-7, with 12 bases identical to TRBD2. J was trimmed by 0 bases and V by 5 bases; bases with no gene match: 5. This CDR3 comprises 16 residues. Germline assignment: CDR1 KGHSH and CDR2 LQKENI. CDR3 DNA sequence: TGTGCCAGCTCAGAAGGACTAGCGGGGAGCTCCTACGAGCAGTACTTC. Protein product: CASSEGLAGSSYEQYF.

The chain couples TRBV30 to TRBJ1-1, with 11 nucleotides matching TRBD1. This CDR3 region has 15 residues. The V segment lost 3 bases and the J segment 0 bases; nucleotides outside the gene matches: 3. The germline gives CDR1 GTSNPN, CDR2 SVGIG (reference sequence). The chain's CDR3 is CAWRWTGGMNTEAFF. The CDR3 DNA reads as TGTGCCTGGAGATGGACAGGGGGCATGAACACTGAAGCTTTCTTT.

The gene calls are TRBV19 and TRBJ1-5, with TRBD1 identical over 10 bases. J lost 5 bases, V lost 3 bases, and 1 base had no gene match. CDR1 is LNHDA and CDR2 is SQIVND in the germline V gene (reference sequence). The CDR3 totals 14 residues. The CDR3 nucleotides are TGTGCCAGTAGTATGGGGACAGGGGATCAGCCCCAGCATTTT. Translated: CASSMGTGDQPQHF.

This chain joins TRBV9 and TRBJ2-1; 12 positions match TRBD2. The CDR3 is 19 amino acids. Germline loops: CDR1 SGDLS, CDR2 YYNGEE. After removal of 5 bases from V and 3 bases from J, the junction contained 15 bases not matched to a gene. CDR3 amino acids: CASSTLAGGLTTLYNEQFF. CDR3 nucleotide sequence: TGTGCCAGCAGTACCCTAGCGGGAGGGCTTACGACGCTCTACAATGAGCAGTTCTTC.

The chain couples TRBV4-1 to TRBJ1-2, with 12 bases aligning to TRBD1. Germline CDR1 is MGHRA and CDR2 is YSYEKL. The CDR3 is 19 residues long. V shed 1 base and J 8 bases; nucleotides not matched to a gene: 17. The CDR3 region has the DNA TGCGCCAGCAGCCAAGTTAGTGGGGACAGGGGGCAACTAGATACAGGCTACACCTTC. Protein sequence: CASSQVSGDRGQLDTGYTF.

This chain connects TRBV18 to TRBJ2-5, with TRBD2 as a possible D gene (5 bases). The end of the DNA is better explained by TRBJ2-7, so the J call may be wrong. The CDR3 has 12 amino acids. Germline V CDR1 and CDR2: KGHSH, LQKENI. CDR3 protein: CASSPGVDEQYF. Here the CDR3 DNA reads TGTGCCAGCTCACCGGGAGTCGACGAGCAGTACTTC.

The J gene is TRBJ1-1, the V gene TRBV29-1; TRBD1 matches 9 bases. After removal of 5 bases from V and 0 bases from J, the junction contained 4 bases not matched to a gene. The CDR3 is 14 residues long. Germline V CDR1 and CDR2: SQVTM, ANQGSEA. The CDR3 DNA reads as TGCAGCGTTACTGGGACAGGGATGAACACTGAAGCTTTCTTT. Translation: CSVTGTGMNTEAFF.